Below, 23 T cell receptor beta chains from the same sample are listed, as sequenced in a study of PD-L1 blockade in urothelial cancer. Profiling relied on immunoSEQ multiplex PCR, and the TCRdb table lists in-frame clones only, not all of them. The repertoire holds some 84,000 clones, with approximately 90% as singletons. Sequenced here: PBMCs, sampled around atezolizumab (anti-PD-L1) treatment. The receptors originated from a woman in her 70s with urothelial cancer.

V and J are TRBV5-1 and TRBJ2-3; D call uncertain. The germline V gene has CDR1 SGHRS and CDR2 YFSETQ. The CDR3 has 14 amino acids. Trimming shortened V by 0 bases and J by 1 base, and 6 bases separated the two germline ends. DNA of the CDR3: TGCGCCAGCAGCTTGGTGGCAGGCACAGATACGCAGTATTTT. Amino acid sequence: CASSLVAGTDTQYF.

This rearrangement joins TRBV28 to TRBJ1-5; D gene ambiguous. This CDR3 contains 16 residues. V lost 6 bases and J lost 2, with 17 bases in between. Germline lookup yields CDR1 MDHEN and CDR2 SYDVKM. Here the CDR3 reads CASRLVGDWGNQPQHF. The DNA of the CDR3 is TGTGCCAGCAGACTAGTCGGGGATTGGGGCAATCAGCCCCAGCATTTT.

This CDR3 is CASSKTGIGTGELFF. The CDR3 coding sequence is TGTGCCAGTAGTAAGACAGGGATTGGGACCGGGGAGCTGTTTTTT. The V gene is TRBV19, the J gene TRBJ2-2; TRBD1 agrees at 7 bases. The CDR3 runs to 15 residues. The V gene end was trimmed by 4 bases and the J gene end by 5 bases; junction bases not matched to a gene: 7. Germline-derived CDR1 and CDR2 are LNHDA and SQIVND (reference sequence). The complete variable domain, with remaining parts taken from reference TRBV19 and TRBJ2-2, reads DGGITQSPKYLFRKEGQNVTLSCEQNLNHDAMYWYRQDPGQGLRLIYYSQIVNDFQKGDIAEGYSVSREKKESFPLTVTSAQKNPTAFYLCASSKTGIGTGELFFGEGSRLTVL.

This chain uses TRBV19 with TRBJ2-7, with 8 positions matching TRBD1. This CDR3 spans 14 amino acids. Germline assignment: CDR1 LNHDA and CDR2 SQIVND (reference sequence). V lost 3 bases and J lost 5; bases outside the gene matches: 6. The chain's CDR3 is CASSIQGAVHEQYF. DNA for the CDR3: TGTGCCAGTAGTATTCAGGGGGCCGTCCACGAGCAGTACTTC. Full variable domain (outside the CDR3, taken from reference TRBV19 and TRBJ2-7): DGGITQSPKYLFRKEGQNVTLSCEQNLNHDAMYWYRQDPGQGLRLIYYSQIVNDFQKGDIAEGYSVSREKKESFPLTVTSAQKNPTAFYLCASSIQGAVHEQYFGPGTRLTVT.

The chain carries TRBV4-1 and TRBJ2-2, with 14 positions matching TRBD2. Per germline, CDR1 MGHRA and CDR2 YSYEKL. The CDR3 runs 20 residues. Unmatched junction bases numbered 8, after V lost 2 bases and J lost 0 bases. The CDR3 nucleotides read TGCGCCAGCAGCCAATCCCAAACGGGACTAGCGGGGGCGAACACCGGGGAGCTGTTTTTT. Translating gives CASSQSQTGLAGANTGELFF.

The chain has TRBV5-6 and TRBJ1-5, with 8 positions matching TRBD1. This CDR3 spans 14 amino acids. V gave up 3 bases and J gave up 2 bases; unmatched junction bases: 1. Germline values: CDR1 SGHDT, CDR2 YYEEEE. CDR3 in amino acids: CASSWGQGNQPQHF. The CDR3 nucleotides are TGTGCCAGCAGCTGGGGACAGGGCAATCAGCCCCAGCATTTT.

The V call is TRBV30, the J call TRBJ2-2, with TRBD2 as a possible D gene (5 bases). The V gene's germline CDR1 is GTSNPN and CDR2 SVGIG (reference sequence). V dropped 4 bases and J dropped 5 bases, with 14 bases sitting between them. The CDR3 runs 14 residues. Here the CDR3 reads CAWNRGRQTGELFF. The CDR3 coding sequence is TGTGCCTGGAACCGGGGTAGGCAGACCGGGGAGCTGTTTTTT.

The table lists this clone with a count of one. The V call is TRBV9, the J call TRBJ1-6; D gene ambiguous. Germline loops: CDR1 SGDLS, CDR2 YYNGEE. The V gene lost 3 bases and the J gene lost 2 bases, with 6 bases spanning the gap. The CDR3 length is 14 residues. In nucleotides, the CDR3 is TGTGCCAGCAGCGCGGAGGCCTATAATTCACCCCTCCACTTT. Translating it yields CASSAEAYNSPLHF.

The gene calls are TRBV7-2 and TRBJ2-1, with TRBD2 matching over 8 bases. This CDR3 has 15 residues. Losses at the gene ends were 4 bases for V and 3 bases for J; bases not matched to a gene: 5. Germline CDR1 is SGHTA and CDR2 is FQGNSA. This CDR3 reads CASSSRSGGYNEQFF. CDR3 bases: TGTGCCAGCAGCTCCCGCAGCGGGGGCTACAATGAGCAGTTCTTC.

V usage is TRBV29-1 and J usage is TRBJ2-4, with TRBD2 identical over 14 bases. The CDR3 has 18 amino acids. CDR1 and CDR2 from the germline V gene are SQVTM and ANQGSEA. Trimming took 0 bases from V and 0 from J; bases not matched to a gene: 4. CDR3 sequence (DNA): TGCAGCGTTGAAGATGGGGGACTAGCGGGAGCAGCCAAAAACATTCAGTACTTC. Its translation is CSVEDGGLAGAAKNIQYF.

The chain couples TRBV15 to TRBJ2-3; 8 bases line up with TRBD2. Trimming cost V 3 bases and J 5 bases; bases outside gene matches: 16. CDR1 is LNHNV and CDR2 is YYDKDF in the germline V gene (reference sequence). The CDR3 sequence is 18 residues long. The CDR3 DNA is TGTGCCACCAGCAGGCTCCCGGGGACTAGTGAGGGGCAAGATACGCAGTATTTT. Translated, it gives CATSRLPGTSEGQDTQYF.

The J gene is TRBJ2-2, the V gene TRBV5-5; a weak D match, TRBD1 (5 bases). CDR1 is SGHKS and CDR2 is YYEKEE in the germline V gene (reference sequence). This CDR3 comprises 12 residues. The V gene lost 4 bases and the J gene lost 8 bases, with 9 bases spanning the gap. The CDR3 bases are TGTGCCAGCAGCCTCTGGACAGGGGAGCTGTTTTTT. Protein sequence: CASSLWTGELFF.

This chain links TRBV5-4 with TRBJ2-2; the match to TRBD1 covers 9 bases. CDR1 SGHNT and CDR2 YYREEE come from the germline V gene (reference sequence). CDR3 length: 16 residues. Trimming removed 4 bases from V and 4 bases from J; junction bases left unmatched: 8. The CDR3: CASSPRQGVGTGELFF. The CDR3, as DNA: TGTGCCAGCAGCCCCAGACAGGGGGTAGGCACCGGGGAGCTGTTTTTT. Together with reference TRBV5-4 and TRBJ2-2, the CDR3 gives the full variable domain: ETGVTQSPTHLIKTRGQQVTLRCSSQSGHNTVSWYQQALGQGPQFIFQYYREEENGRGNFPPRFSGLQFPNYSSELNVNALELDDSALYLCASSPRQGVGTGELFFGEGSRLTVL.

The J gene is TRBJ1-4, the V gene TRBV7-6, with 11 bases matching TRBD1. The V segment lost 5 bases and the J segment 8 bases; nucleotides outside the gene matches: 7. The CDR3 sequence is 15 residues long. Germline CDR1 and CDR2: SGHVS and FNYEAQ. CDR3 in amino acids: CASSLGQGAGEKLFF. The CDR3 nucleotides read TGTGCCAGCAGCCTAGGACAGGGGGCGGGCGAAAAACTGTTTTTT.

V and J are TRBV25-1 and TRBJ1-2; D is possibly TRBD1 (5 bases). The CDR3 is 15 residues long. V lost 1 base, J lost 7 bases, and 16 bases lay in between. Looked up from germline, CDR1 is MGHDK and CDR2 is SYGVNS. DNA for the CDR3: TGTGCCAGCAGTGAATTATTGGGTGATAGGGGTGGCTACACCTTC. Amino acid sequence: CASSELLGDRGGYTF.

The count of this clone is one. The chain recombines TRBV6-5 with TRBJ1-1; unclear D gene. Germline V gives CDR1 MNHEY, CDR2 SVGAGI. The CDR3 sequence is 14 residues long. V was pared by 4 bases and J by 1 base, with 10 bases between. The CDR3 DNA is TGTGCCAGCAGTTTCCAACAGAAGAACACTGAAGCTTTCTTT. This codes for CASSFQQKNTEAFF.

This chain links TRBV5-1 with TRBJ1-1; TRBD1 might be the D (5 bases). Trimming stripped 7 bases from V and 1 base from J, with 17 bases between. The length of the CDR3 is 15 residues. Germline-derived CDR1 and CDR2 are SGHRS and YFSETQ. The CDR3 loop is CASFRLPGGNTEAFF. The DNA of the CDR3 is TGCGCCAGCTTCCGACTCCCCGGGGGGAACACTGAAGCTTTCTTT.

The gene calls are TRBV6-1 and TRBJ2-7; tentatively, D is TRBD2 (5 bases). Germline V lookup: CDR1 MNHNS, CDR2 SASEGT. Trimming shortened V by 6 bases and J by 6 bases, and 15 bases separated the two germline ends. The CDR3 totals 13 residues. CDR3 DNA sequence: TGTGCCAGCAGGGACTGGCCCAAAGTCGAGCAGTACTTC. The encoded protein is CASRDWPKVEQYF.

The rearrangement links TRBV7-9 to TRBJ2-4; a weak D match, TRBD2 (6 bases). The germline V gene encodes CDR1 SEHNR and CDR2 FQNEAQ (reference sequence). The CDR3 is made up of 12 amino acids. The ends were cut back, 6 bases at V and 13 bases at J, with 16 bases in the middle. The CDR3 DNA sequence: TGTGCCAGCAGTTATGGAGGGGAGAGGCAGTACTTC. This translates into CASSYGGERQYF.

The V gene is TRBV5-4, the J gene TRBJ2-2; TRBD2 agrees at 8 bases. This CDR3 contains 14 residues. CDR1 and CDR2 from the germline V gene are SGHNT and YYREEE (reference sequence). The ends lost 5 bases at V and 7 bases at J; junction bases unmatched: 7. The DNA for the CDR3 is TGTGCCAGCAGGCTCGGGGGGGCGGACGGGGAGCTGTTTTTT. Encoded protein: CASRLGGADGELFF. Full variable domain (rest looked up from reference TRBV5-4 and TRBJ2-2): ETGVTQSPTHLIKTRGQQVTLRCSSQSGHNTVSWYQQALGQGPQFIFQYYREEENGRGNFPPRFSGLQFPNYSSELNVNALELDDSALYLCASRLGGADGELFFGEGSRLTVL.

The chain joins TRBV27 to TRBJ2-5; perhaps TRBD1 as D (6 bases). The CDR3 sequence is 14 residues long. The germline CDR1 and CDR2 sequences are MNHEY and SMNVEV (reference sequence). V dropped 7 bases and J dropped 2 bases, with 14 bases sitting between them. The CDR3 is CASNRDSAQETQYF. In nucleotides, the CDR3 is TGTGCCAGCAACAGGGATTCGGCACAAGAGACCCAGTACTTC.

The chain carries TRBV11-2 and TRBJ2-6; 10 nucleotides line up with TRBD1. V gave up 2 bases and J gave up 0 bases; unmatched junction bases: 4. Germline CDR1 reads SGHAT; CDR2 reads FQNNGV. The CDR3 totals 18 residues. The CDR3: CASSLYGTGDSGANVLTF. CDR3 nucleotide sequence: TGTGCCAGCAGCTTATATGGGACAGGGGACTCTGGGGCCAACGTCCTGACTTTC.

V usage is TRBV4-3 and J usage is TRBJ1-2, with D possibly matching TRBD1 (5 bases). The CDR3 is 14 residues long. Per the germline V gene, CDR1 is LGHNA and CDR2 is YSLEER. V shed 1 base and J shed 3 bases, with 9 bases lying between them. The CDR3 DNA follows: TGCGCCAGCAGCCAAGGCCCGACAGACTATGGCTACACCTTC. The encoded protein is CASSQGPTDYGYTF.